A single sample is the source of the 31 T cell receptor beta chains below, sequenced in a study of graft-versus-host responses after intestinal transplantation. What these receptors recognize is not known. Generated by immunoSEQ multiplex PCR, the TCRdb table keeps only in-frame clones and is missing some. This repertoire shows just over 85,000 clones, 85% to 95% found once; its top ten account for around 0.38%. Sequencing used unstimulated CD8+ T cells sorted from spleen or lymph node cells, obtained before transplant. The receptors were sampled from a human donor who was the organ donor for an intestinal transplant.

The V and J genes are TRBV30 and TRBJ1-1, with D perhaps TRBD1 (6 bases). V was trimmed by 4 bases and J by 0 bases, leaving 6 bases between them. Germline CDR1 and CDR2: GTSNPN and SVGIG (reference sequence). The CDR3 has 12 amino acids. CDR3 bases: TGTGCCTGGACAGGGGTGAACACTGAAGCTTTCTTT. Translated: CAWTGVNTEAFF.

Only a few counts were recorded for this clone. The rearrangement links TRBV2 to TRBJ1-1, with a possible D match to TRBD1 (6 bases). Looked up from germline, CDR1 is SNHLY and CDR2 is FYNNEI. This CDR3 is built from 13 residues. V lost 7 bases and J 3 bases, leaving 12 bases between the germline ends. The CDR3: CASTQGGHTEAFF. The CDR3 DNA is TGTGCCAGCACACAGGGAGGGCACACTGAAGCTTTCTTT.

CDR3 sequence: CASSYSPGGITEAFF. In nucleotides, the CDR3 is TGTGCCAGCAGTTACTCGCCAGGGGGCATCACTGAAGCTTTCTTT. This chain uses TRBV6-5 with TRBJ1-1; TRBD1 aligns across 8 bases. V was clipped by 0 bases and J by 4 bases; unmatched bases: 4. This CDR3 comprises 15 residues. CDR1 and CDR2 (germline): MNHEY, SVGAGI.

V and J are TRBV27 and TRBJ2-7; TRBD2 aligns across 8 bases. CDR3 length equals 15 residues. Germline CDR1 reads MNHEY; CDR2 reads SMNVEV (reference sequence). With V trimmed by 6 bases and J by 0 bases, 7 bases remained unmatched. CDR3 in DNA: TGTGCCAGCAGGGATGAGCGGGGGCCCTCCTACGAGCAGTACTTC. It yields the protein CASRDERGPSYEQYF.

The rearrangement links TRBV11-2 to TRBJ1-5; TRBD1 is a possible D gene (6 bases). Germline CDR1 SGHAT, CDR2 FQNNGV. The CDR3 runs to 15 residues. Trimming cost V 3 bases and J 3 bases, with 12 bases left between them. The CDR3 nucleotides are TGTGCCAGCAGCTTGGGGACAATGATCAATCAGCCCCAGCATTTT. Its protein is CASSLGTMINQPQHF.

There are a few counts of this clone. V usage is TRBV7-9 and J usage is TRBJ1-2, with 7 bases fitting TRBD1. Per the germline V gene, CDR1 is SEHNR and CDR2 is FQNEAQ (reference sequence). J gave up 7 bases and V 5 bases, and 7 bases lay outside the gene matches. The CDR3 sequence is 13 residues long. The CDR3 DNA reads as TGTGCCAGCAGCCTGGGACAGAACGCTGGCTACACCTTC. Translated: CASSLGQNAGYTF. Complete variable domain (other parts from reference TRBV7-9 and TRBJ1-2): DTGVSQNPRHKITKRGQNVTFRCDPISEHNRLYWYRQTLGQGPEFLTYFQNEAQLEKSRLLSDRFSAERPKGSFSTLEIQRTEQGDSAMYLCASSLGQNAGYTFGSGTRLTVV.

The V call is TRBV6-5, the J call TRBJ1-1; D perhaps matches TRBD1 (6 bases). The germline gives CDR1 MNHEY, CDR2 SVGAGI. V was cut by 5 bases and J by 5 bases, with 15 bases left in between. The length of the CDR3 is 14 residues. CDR3 protein: CASSPHRELTEAFF. DNA of the CDR3: TGTGCCAGCAGTCCCCACAGGGAATTGACTGAAGCTTTCTTT.

V and J are TRBV19 and TRBJ1-5, with a possible D match to TRBD1 (5 bases). The V end was cut by 6 bases, the J end by 6 bases, with 21 bases between. From germline, CDR1 is LNHDA and CDR2 SQIVND (reference sequence). The CDR3 runs 16 residues. Here the CDR3 DNA reads TGTGCCAGTAGCCTAATGGTCGACAGATTCGGTCAGCCCCAGCATTTT. This encodes CASSLMVDRFGQPQHF.

The chain employs TRBV28 and TRBJ2-7; D may be TRBD1 (5 bases). The CDR3 is 13 amino acids. Germline loops: CDR1 MDHEN, CDR2 SYDVKM. V lost 4 bases and J lost 5, with 12 bases in between. The CDR3 loop is CASSSTDNNEQYF. The CDR3 DNA reads as TGTGCCAGCAGTTCCACGGACAATAACGAGCAGTACTTC.

The chain combines TRBV9 with TRBJ1-2; 10 nucleotides align to TRBD1. CDR3 size: 16 residues. Per germline, CDR1 SGDLS and CDR2 YYNGEE. J was trimmed by 6 bases and V by 0 bases; bases with no gene match: 8. The CDR3 nucleotides read TGTGCCAGCAGCGTAGAAGGGACAGGGGACTTGGATGGCTACACCTTC. Protein sequence: CASSVEGTGDLDGYTF.

The chain uses TRBV5-1 and TRBJ2-7, with TRBD2 identical over 7 bases. The CDR3 is made up of 16 amino acids. With 6 bases clipped from V and 2 bases from J, the junction kept 14 bases outside the gene matches. Per the germline V gene, CDR1 is SGHRS and CDR2 is YFSETQ. The DNA of the CDR3 is TGCGCCAGCATAGCCGGGGGGTCAGGGAGTCCCTACGAGCAGTACTTC. This sequence encodes CASIAGGSGSPYEQYF.

The chain carries TRBV19 and TRBJ1-1; D may be TRBD1 (5 bases). Per germline, CDR1 LNHDA and CDR2 SQIVND (reference sequence). V dropped 2 bases and J dropped 1 base, with 11 bases sitting between them. This CDR3 region has 15 residues. The CDR3 reads CASSILDSPNTEAFF. The CDR3 region has the DNA TGTGCCAGTAGTATATTAGACAGCCCGAACACTGAAGCTTTCTTT.

J is TRBJ1-1 and V is TRBV28; D ambiguous. The V gene's germline CDR1 is MDHEN and CDR2 SYDVKM. The CDR3 is made up of 13 amino acids. V was cut by 2 bases and J by 3 bases, with 7 bases left in between. Written as DNA, the CDR3 is TGTGCCAGCAGTTTAATAGTGTACACTGAAGCTTTCTTT. It codes for CASSLIVYTEAFF.

The chain combines TRBV4-1 with TRBJ1-4; a possible D gene is TRBD1 (5 bases). The CDR3 is 16 residues long. Between the trimmed V and J ends, which lost 3 bases and 3 bases, there was a span of 14 bases. Per the germline V gene, CDR1 is MGHRA and CDR2 is YSYEKL. CDR3 sequence (DNA): TGCGCCAGCAGCCACCTGCAGGGTGGGTCTAATGAAAAACTGTTTTTT. Protein: CASSHLQGGSNEKLFF.

This sequence joins TRBV28 and TRBJ1-2; the D is unclear. Germline CDR1 is MDHEN and CDR2 is SYDVKM. This CDR3 contains 15 residues. With 2 bases removed from V and 7 bases from J, the gap between germline ends came to 17 bases. In nucleotides, the CDR3 is TGTGCCAGCAGTTTAACGCGTAAGGAACGGGGTGGCTACACCTTC. As protein: CASSLTRKERGGYTF.

There are a few counts of this clone. Other nucleotide sequences in the sample specify the same CDR3. J is TRBJ1-1 and V is TRBV7-9; TRBD1 is a possible D gene (5 bases). V was clipped by 0 bases and J by 8 bases, with 7 bases between them. This CDR3 is built from 12 residues. The germline V gene has CDR1 SEHNR and CDR2 FQNEAQ (reference sequence). Here the CDR3 DNA reads TGTGCCAGCAGCTTAGCACAGGTGGAAGCTTTCTTT. Amino acid sequence: CASSLAQVEAFF.

CDR3 nucleotides: TGTGCCAGCAGCTTTAGCGGGGGGGCAAGGAATGAGCAGTTCTTC. Encoded protein: CASSFSGGARNEQFF. This chain uses TRBV7-9 with TRBJ2-1; 11 nucleotides agree with TRBD2. V shed 3 bases, J shed 7 bases, and the junction held 5 bases outside the gene matches. The CDR3 consists of 15 residues. In germline, CDR1 is SEHNR, CDR2 FQNEAQ (reference sequence).

This chain joins TRBV29-1 and TRBJ2-3, with TRBD1 matching 7 bases. The J segment lost 6 bases and the V segment lost 6 bases, leaving 15 bases of the junction unmatched. The CDR3 consists of 15 residues. Germline V gives CDR1 SQVTM, CDR2 ANQGSEA. CDR3 DNA: TGCAGCGTGTATCCGGGACAGATGCCCCCGGATACGCAGTATTTT. Encoded protein: CSVYPGQMPPDTQYF.

The chain joins TRBV7-8 to TRBJ1-5; D not resolved. The CDR3 contains 16 residues. V lost 1 base to trimming and J lost 3 bases, with 13 bases between them. The germline V gene has CDR1 SGHVS and CDR2 FQNEAQ. CDR3 coding DNA: TGTGCCAGCAGCTTAGATGATAGTCCCCCCAATCAGCCCCAGCATTTT. Amino acid sequence: CASSLDDSPPNQPQHF.

V is TRBV4-3 and J is TRBJ2-1, with D perhaps matching TRBD2 (5 bases). Germline CDR1 LGHNA, CDR2 YSLEER. The CDR3 spans 15 residues. The germline V and J ends were trimmed by 1 base and 0 bases, with 7 bases remaining between them. In DNA form, the CDR3 reads TGCGCCAGCAGCCAAGCCGGGATCTCCTACAATGAGCAGTTCTTC. Protein: CASSQAGISYNEQFF.

The V gene is TRBV9, the J gene TRBJ2-3, with D perhaps matching TRBD2 (5 bases). CDR1 SGDLS and CDR2 YYNGEE come from the germline V gene. V was pared by 6 bases and J by 8 bases, with 28 bases between. The CDR3 runs 17 residues. CDR3 in amino acids: CASTTGSAWTPSGTQYF. CDR3 in DNA: TGTGCCAGCACGACGGGGTCAGCGTGGACCCCCTCGGGTACGCAGTATTTT.

The chain carries TRBV5-6 and TRBJ2-7; no clear D gene. Germline CDR1 SGHDT, CDR2 YYEEEE. V lost 3 bases to trimming and J lost 3 bases, with 4 bases between them. This CDR3 contains 11 residues. DNA for the CDR3: TGTGCCAGCAGCTCCTACTACGAGCAGTACTTC. This gives the protein CASSSYYEQYF. The full variable domain, rest sourced from reference TRBV5-6 and TRBJ2-7, is DAGVTQSPTHLIKTRGQQVTLRCSPKSGHDTVSWYQQALGQGPQFIFQYYEEEERQRGNFPDRFSGHQFPNYSSELNVNALLLGDSALYLCASSSYYEQYFGPGTRLTVT.

CDR3 region: CASSVEGRVNSPLHF. CDR3 bases: TGTGCCAGCAGCGTAGAAGGCCGGGTTAATTCACCCCTCCACTTT. The chain is built from TRBV9 and TRBJ1-6; D remains unclear. V was clipped by 0 bases and J by 6 bases, with 10 bases between them. This CDR3 comprises 15 residues. Looked up from germline, CDR1 is SGDLS and CDR2 is YYNGEE.

The genes are TRBV27 and TRBJ1-6; D gene unclear. CDR1 MNHEY and CDR2 SMNVEV come from the germline V gene (reference sequence). The CDR3 has 12 amino acids. Trimming shortened V by 3 bases and J by 8 bases, and 5 bases separated the two germline ends. CDR3 sequence (DNA): TGTGCCAGCAGTTTTTTAGATTCACCCCTCCACTTT. The encoded protein is CASSFLDSPLHF.

The chain couples TRBV27 to TRBJ2-5; perhaps TRBD1 as D (5 bases). CDR3 length: 14 amino acids. Deletions cut 3 bases from V and 2 bases from J, with 10 bases between. Looked up from germline, CDR1 is MNHEY and CDR2 is SMNVEV (reference sequence). The CDR3 protein is CASSLGPIQETQYF. The CDR3, as DNA: TGTGCCAGCAGTTTGGGGCCAATACAAGAGACCCAGTACTTC.

This chain joins TRBV4-1 and TRBJ2-1; D might be TRBD2 (5 bases). This CDR3 region has 16 residues. The V gene's germline CDR1 is MGHRA and CDR2 YSYEKL. Trimming took 4 bases from V and 0 from J, leaving 13 bases between them. CDR3 nucleotides: TGCGCCAGCAGCCTCCTAGCTGACTTCTCCTACAATGAGCAGTTCTTC. Translation gives CASSLLADFSYNEQFF.

The rearrangement links TRBV4-3 to TRBJ1-4; D is unclear. V was pared by 3 bases and J by 3 bases, with 11 bases between. The CDR3 extends over 15 amino acids. From germline, CDR1 is LGHNA and CDR2 YSLEER. Here the CDR3 DNA reads TGCGCCAGCAGCCAGGCCGGAGGGTCTAATGAAAAACTGTTTTTT. Its translation: CASSQAGGSNEKLFF.

Details on this clone: The sample carries other DNA sequences with the same CDR3. The chain is built from TRBV19 and TRBJ1-2, with D possibly matching TRBD1 (6 bases). V lost 6 bases to trimming and J lost 4 bases, with 12 bases between them. The CDR3 sequence is 13 residues long. Germline-derived CDR1 and CDR2 are LNHDA and SQIVND (reference sequence). The CDR3: CASSPGVGYGYTF. In DNA form, the CDR3 reads TGTGCCAGTAGCCCAGGGGTTGGCTATGGCTACACCTTC.

The genes are TRBV4-3 and TRBJ1-2; tentatively, D is TRBD1 (6 bases). The V gene's germline CDR1 is LGHNA and CDR2 YSLEER. CDR3 length: 15 residues. V lost 1 base and J 4 bases, leaving 13 bases between the germline ends. This CDR3 is CASSQALQGRYGYTF. For the CDR3, the DNA is TGCGCCAGCAGCCAAGCCTTACAGGGCCGCTATGGCTACACCTTC.

The chain couples TRBV29-1 to TRBJ2-7, with 8 bases matching TRBD1. The CDR3 covers 14 residues. Germline V gives CDR1 SQVTM, CDR2 ANQGSEA. The ends lost 4 bases at V and 5 bases at J; junction bases unmatched: 10. The CDR3 reads CSVGSRGQVNEQYF. Here the CDR3 DNA reads TGCAGCGTTGGTTCACGGGGACAGGTTAACGAGCAGTACTTC.

V is TRBV5-5 and J is TRBJ2-1; D gene ambiguous. CDR3 length: 15 residues. The V end lost 0 bases, the J end lost 0 bases, and 7 bases lay between the germline ends. Germline CDR1 reads SGHKS; CDR2 reads YYEKEE (reference sequence). DNA of the CDR3: TGTGCCAGCAGCTTGGACAGAAGCTCCTACAATGAGCAGTTCTTC. Amino acid sequence: CASSLDRSSYNEQFF.